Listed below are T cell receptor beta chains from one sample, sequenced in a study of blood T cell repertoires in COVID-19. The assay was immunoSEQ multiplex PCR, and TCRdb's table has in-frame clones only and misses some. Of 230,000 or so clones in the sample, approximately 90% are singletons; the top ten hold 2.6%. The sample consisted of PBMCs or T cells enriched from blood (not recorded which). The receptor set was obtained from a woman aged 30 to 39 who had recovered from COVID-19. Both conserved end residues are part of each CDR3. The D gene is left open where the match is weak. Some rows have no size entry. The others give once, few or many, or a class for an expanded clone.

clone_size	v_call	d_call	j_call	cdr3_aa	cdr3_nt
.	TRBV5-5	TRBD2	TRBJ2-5	CASSPELAGGFETQYF	TGTGCCAGCAGCCCCGAACTAGCGGGGGGTTTTGAGACCCAGTACTTC
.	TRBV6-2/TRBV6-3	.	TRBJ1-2	CASSSWTRNYGYTF	TGTGCCAGCAGCTCCTGGACAAGGAACTATGGCTACACCTTC
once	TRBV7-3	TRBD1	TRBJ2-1	CASSKTGQSSYNEQFF	TGTGCCAGCAGCAAGACGGGACAGAGCTCCTACAATGAGCAGTTCTTC
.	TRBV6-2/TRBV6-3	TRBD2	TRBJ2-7	CASSYAPGGTRSTYEQYF	TGTGCCAGCAGTTACGCCCCCGGGGGGACTCGCTCCACCTACGAGCAGTACTTC
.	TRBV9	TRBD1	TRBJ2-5	CASSVGPGGGQETQYF	TGTGCCAGCAGCGTAGGACCAGGGGGTGGGCAAGAGACCCAGTACTTC
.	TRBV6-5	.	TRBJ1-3	CASGFGQRGNTIYF	TGTGCCAGCGGTTTCGGACAGCGTGGAAACACCATATATTTT
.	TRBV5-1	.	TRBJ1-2	CASSIEAFGYGYTF	TGCGCCAGCAGCATTGAGGCGTTCGGGTATGGCTACACCTTC
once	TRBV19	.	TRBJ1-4	CASSPGGAGDMNEKLFF	TGTGCCAGTAGTCCCGGGGGCGCGGGAGATATGAATGAAAAACTGTTTTTT
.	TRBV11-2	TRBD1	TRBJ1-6	CASSLEGTGNSPLHF	TGTGCCAGCAGCTTAGAGGGGACAGGGAATTCACCCCTCCACTTT
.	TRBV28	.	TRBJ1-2	CASTSDSPPLNYGYTF	TGTGCCAGCACATCGGACAGCCCACCCCTAAACTATGGCTACACCTTC
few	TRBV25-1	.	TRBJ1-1	CATMATEAFF	TGTGCCACCATGGCCACTGAAGCTTTCTTT
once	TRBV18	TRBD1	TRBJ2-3	CASSLSGTVSDTQYF	TGTGCCAGCTCACTATCCGGGACAGTATCAGATACGCAGTATTTT
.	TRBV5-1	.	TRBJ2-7	CASSLPPSSPYEQYF	TGCGCCAGCAGCCTCCCCCCGAGTTCGCCCTACGAGCAGTACTTC
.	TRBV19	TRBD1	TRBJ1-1	CASSIGDRNTEAFF	TGTGCCAGTAGTATCGGGGACAGGAACACTGAAGCTTTCTTT
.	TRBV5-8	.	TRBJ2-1	CASSARDWLYNEQFF	TGTGCCAGCAGCGCCCGGGACTGGCTCTACAATGAGCAGTTCTTC
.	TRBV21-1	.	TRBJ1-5	CASSSYTVDQPQHF	TGTGCCAGCAGCTCGTACACAGTGGATCAGCCCCAGCATTTT
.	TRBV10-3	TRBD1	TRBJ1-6	CAISSQQGERNSPLHF	TGTGCCATCAGTTCACAACAGGGGGAGAGGAATTCACCCCTCCACTTT
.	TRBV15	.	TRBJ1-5	CATSRDGRRLSNQPQHF	TGTGCCACCAGCAGAGATGGTAGGCGGCTTAGCAATCAGCCCCAGCATTTT
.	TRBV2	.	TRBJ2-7	CASLPSSYEQYF	TGTGCCAGCTTACCGAGCTCCTACGAGCAGTACTTC
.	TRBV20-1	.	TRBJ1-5	CSASITGNSNQPQHF	TGCAGTGCTAGTATTACAGGGAATAGCAATCAGCCCCAGCATTTT
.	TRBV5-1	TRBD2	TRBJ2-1	CASSLNGGGNEQFF	TGCGCCAGCAGCTTGAATGGCGGGGGCAATGAGCAGTTCTTC
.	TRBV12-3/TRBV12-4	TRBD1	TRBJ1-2	CASSSTGSYGYTF	TGTGCCAGCAGCTCGACAGGGTCCTATGGCTACACCTTC
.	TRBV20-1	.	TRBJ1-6	CSASLPGNSYNSPLHF	TGCAGTGCTAGTTTACCCGGGAACTCCTATAATTCACCCCTCCACTTT
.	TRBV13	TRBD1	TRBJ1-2	CASSVGTAHYGYTF	TGTGCCAGCTCGGTAGGGACAGCTCACTATGGCTACACCTTC
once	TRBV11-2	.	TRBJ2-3	CASSIGGEQYF	TGTGCCAGCAGCATAGGGGGAGAGCAGTATTTT
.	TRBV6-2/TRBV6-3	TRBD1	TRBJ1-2	CASSLLTGTGGRSYGYTF	TGTGCCAGCAGCTTACTCACCGGGACAGGGGGCCGTTCCTATGGCTACACCTTC
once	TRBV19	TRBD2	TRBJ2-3	CASSNPPWAAGRTDTQYF	TGTGCCAGTAGTAACCCCCCTTGGGCAGCGGGGCGGACAGATACGCAGTATTTT
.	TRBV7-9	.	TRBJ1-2	CASSRNREGYTF	TGTGCCAGCAGTCGTAACAGGGAAGGCTACACCTTC
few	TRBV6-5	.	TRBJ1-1	CASSYTGKNTEAFF	TGTGCCAGCAGTTACACGGGAAAGAACACTGAAGCTTTCTTT